This entry lists 2 T cell receptor beta chains sequenced from one sample in a study of T-cell memory formation after mild COVID-19. TCRdb re-called the 5' RACE reads through MiXCR, storing one row per CDR3 protein. The sample holds 35,000 to 45,000 distinct CDR3 sequences, 7.3% seen once. The material sequenced was PBMCs or a T cell subset sorted from them (not recorded which). The origin of the receptors is a man between 18 and 35 years old who had mild COVID-19 (a few samples of this study predate the infection). Cell type and time point are not known.

The sample holds a few counts of this clonotype. The chain employs TRBV7-2 and TRBJ1-1, with 9 bases fitting TRBD1. Germline V CDR1 and CDR2: SGHTA, FQGNSA. Losses at the gene ends were 2 bases for V and 0 bases for J; bases not matched to a gene: 16. The CDR3 spans 20 residues. CDR3 residues: CASSLRDRAELAPMNTEAFF. CDR3 coding DNA: TGTGCCAGCAGCTTAAGGGACAGGGCCGAACTAGCACCCATGAACACTGAAGCTTTCTTT.

This CDR3 reads CASSPGGAQETQYF. CDR3 DNA: TGTGCCAGCTCGCCCGGGGGGGCCCAAGAGACCCAGTACTTC. The genes are TRBV9 and TRBJ2-5; 8 bases map to TRBD2. The CDR3 contains 14 residues. After removal of 7 bases from V and 1 base from J, the junction contained 6 bases not matched to a gene. CDR1 and CDR2 from the germline V gene are SGDLS and YYNGEE.